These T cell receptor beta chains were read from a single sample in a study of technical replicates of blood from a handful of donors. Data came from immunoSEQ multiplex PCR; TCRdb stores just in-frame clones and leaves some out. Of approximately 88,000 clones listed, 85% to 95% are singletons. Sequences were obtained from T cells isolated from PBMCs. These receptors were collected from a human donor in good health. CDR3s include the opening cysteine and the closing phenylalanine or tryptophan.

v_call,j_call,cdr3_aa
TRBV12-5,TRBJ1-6,CASGLILTGRNSPLHF
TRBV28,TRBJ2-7,CASSLQGTPAYEQYF
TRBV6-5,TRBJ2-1,CASSKRDINEQFF
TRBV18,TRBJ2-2,CASSAQYGANTGELFF
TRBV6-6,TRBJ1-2,CASSGTGARGNYGYTF
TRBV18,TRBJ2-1,CASSEDSWDEQFF
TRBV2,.,CASSGSYEQYF
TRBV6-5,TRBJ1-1,CASSSYQGNTEAFF
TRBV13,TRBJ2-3,CASSTSGLSFGQYF
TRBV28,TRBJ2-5,CASSLAPRTARETQYF
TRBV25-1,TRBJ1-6,CASSESGRKGNSPLHF
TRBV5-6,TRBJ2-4,CASRQTGGNIQYF
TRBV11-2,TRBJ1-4,CASSLFRGAFEKLFF
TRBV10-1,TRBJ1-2,CASSGQGARYGYTF
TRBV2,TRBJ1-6,CASSMAEGSPLHF
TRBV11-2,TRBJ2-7,CASSLGAGRYEQYF
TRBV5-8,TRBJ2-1,CASSRAGTSGSYEQFF
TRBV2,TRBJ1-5,CASSPRVGQGNQPQHF
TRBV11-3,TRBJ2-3,CASSFGLAGVNTDTQYF
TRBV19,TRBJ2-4,CASRTLAGTKNIQYF
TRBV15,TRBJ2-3,CATSPGPVYTQYF
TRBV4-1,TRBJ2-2,CASSQSGFTGELFF
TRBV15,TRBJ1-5,CATSRDLAFGNQPQHF
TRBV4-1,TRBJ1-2,CASSPHYPTGGGGSNGYTF
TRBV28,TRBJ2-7,CASRGWGVYEQYF
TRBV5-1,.,CASSLIAGGNSYEQYF
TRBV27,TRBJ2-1,CASSLTTLNEQFF
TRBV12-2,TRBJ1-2,CASRRDRDYGYTF
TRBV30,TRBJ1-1,CAWRGDSENTEAFF
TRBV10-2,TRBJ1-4,CASSDFGSWAEKLFF
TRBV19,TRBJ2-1,CASKIGAGGNNEQFF
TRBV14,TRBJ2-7,CASSIGLAGVEQYF
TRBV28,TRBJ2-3,CASSLGGAFDTQYF
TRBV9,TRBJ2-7,CASSPRAGITYEQYF
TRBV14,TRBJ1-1,CASSQIVTGTEAFF
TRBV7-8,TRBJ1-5,CASGGLGVTSQPQHF
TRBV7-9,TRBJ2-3,CASNPRSGGGTDTQYF
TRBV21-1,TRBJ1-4,CASSSPNFVSFFNEKLFF
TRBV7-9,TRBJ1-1,CASSARDTEAFF
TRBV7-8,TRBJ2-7,CASSAGTSVTYEQYF
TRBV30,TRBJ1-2,CAWGKGQSRNGYTF
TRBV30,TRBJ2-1,CAWSVRLAQGEQFF
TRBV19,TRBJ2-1,CASTNSHGGVLNEQFF
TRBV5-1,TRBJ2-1,CASSLNLGGYTHNEQFF
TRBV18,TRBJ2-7,CASSPPSGRYEQYF
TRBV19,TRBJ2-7,CASSIGLANEQYF
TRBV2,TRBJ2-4,CASRPTLGQNIQYF
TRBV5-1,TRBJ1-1,CASSSGTGRMNTEAFF
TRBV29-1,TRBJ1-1,CSVVNFGRNTEAFF
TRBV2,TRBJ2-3,CASSGEADTQYF
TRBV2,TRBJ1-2,CASSQDRGGGGYTF
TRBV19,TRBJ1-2,CASREAINYGYTF
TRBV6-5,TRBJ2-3,CASRRDSTDTQYF
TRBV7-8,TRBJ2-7,CASSPSRQVSYEQYF
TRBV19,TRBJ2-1,CASRVAGASYNEQFF
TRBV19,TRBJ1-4,CASSPGQTEKLFF
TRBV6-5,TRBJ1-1,CASSLPGGRNTEAFF
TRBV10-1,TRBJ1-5,CARRRDRVPRNQPQHF
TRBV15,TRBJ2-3,CATSRARVGSSTDTQYF